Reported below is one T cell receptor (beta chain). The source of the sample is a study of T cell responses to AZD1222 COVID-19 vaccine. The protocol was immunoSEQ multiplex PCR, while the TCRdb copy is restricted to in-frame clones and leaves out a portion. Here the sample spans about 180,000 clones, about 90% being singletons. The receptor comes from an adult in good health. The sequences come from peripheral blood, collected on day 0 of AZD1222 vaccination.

CDR3 in amino acids: CASSFTSTGRGANVLTF. The CDR3 DNA sequence: TGCGCCAGCAGCTTCACCAGTACAGGGCGTGGGGCCAACGTCCTGACTTTC. This chain connects TRBV5-1 to TRBJ2-6; D perhaps matches TRBD1 (6 bases). V dropped 2 bases and J dropped 3 bases, with 15 bases sitting between them. Germline CDR1 SGHRS, CDR2 YFSETQ. The CDR3 consists of 17 residues. Filled out from reference TRBV5-1 and TRBJ2-6, the complete variable domain reads KAGVTQTPRYLIKTRGQQVTLSCSPISGHRSVSWYQQTPGQGLQFLFEYFSETQRNKGNFPGRFSGRQFSNSRSEMNVSTLELGDSALYLCASSFTSTGRGANVLTFGAGSRLTVL.